This T cell receptor beta chain was identified in a study of cytomegalovirus exposure and HLA in healthy donors. Looking at the study overall: The approximately 120 validation repertoires, a later analysis reported, used the same platform as the approximately 730 repertoires from the first cohort. General study findings and limits: There were 150 to 200 TCR beta chains listed as cytomegalovirus-associated. Among TCR sequences, most were rare, though some public TCRs appeared in many donors. Diagnosis of cytomegalovirus status made by the classifier reportedly showed high specificity and sensitivity.

As for this clone: As yet, its antigen is unknown.

Germline V gene sequence: CDR1 SGDLS, CDR2 YYNGEE. CDR3 size: 15 residues. V shed 4 bases, J shed 7 bases, and the junction held 7 bases outside the gene matches. Libraries were prepared by immunoSEQ multiplex PCR; TCRdb keeps only in-frame clonotypes and omits some of them. The table shows 95,000 to 150,000 clones, with about 96% occurring only once. Input material: PBMCs. The sequence came from a man between 18 and 29 years old in good health and CMV-seronegative. The chain carries TRBV9 and TRBJ2-2, with TRBD2 matching over 10 bases. Written as DNA, the CDR3 is TGTGCCAGCAGCCCTAGCGGGAGTAGCGGCGGGGAGCTGTTTTTT. Translating gives CASSPSGSSGGELFF. Full variable domain (rest looked up from reference TRBV9 and TRBJ2-2): DSGVTQTPKHLITATGQRVTLRCSPRSGDLSVYWYQQSLDQGLQFLIQYYNGEERAKGNILERFSAQQFPDLHSELNLSSLELGDSALYFCASSPSGSSGGELFFGEGSRLTVL.